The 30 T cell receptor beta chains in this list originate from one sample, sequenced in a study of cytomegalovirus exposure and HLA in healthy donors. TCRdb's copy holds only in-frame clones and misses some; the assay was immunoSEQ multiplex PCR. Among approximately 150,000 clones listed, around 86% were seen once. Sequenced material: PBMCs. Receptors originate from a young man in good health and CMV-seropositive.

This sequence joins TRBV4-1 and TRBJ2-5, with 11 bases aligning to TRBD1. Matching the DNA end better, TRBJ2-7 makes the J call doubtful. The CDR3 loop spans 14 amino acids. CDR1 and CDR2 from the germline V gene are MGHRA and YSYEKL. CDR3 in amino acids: CASSLDRGRYEQYF. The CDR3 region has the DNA TGCGCCAGCAGCCTGGACAGGGGGCGGTACGAGCAGTACTTC.

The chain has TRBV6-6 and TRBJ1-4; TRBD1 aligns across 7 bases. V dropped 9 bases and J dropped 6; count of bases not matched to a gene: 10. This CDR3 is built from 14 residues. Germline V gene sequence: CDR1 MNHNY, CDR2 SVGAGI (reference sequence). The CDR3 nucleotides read TGTGCCAGTGGAGGCCGACAGGGCTATGAAAAACTGTTTTTT. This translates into CASGGRQGYEKLFF.

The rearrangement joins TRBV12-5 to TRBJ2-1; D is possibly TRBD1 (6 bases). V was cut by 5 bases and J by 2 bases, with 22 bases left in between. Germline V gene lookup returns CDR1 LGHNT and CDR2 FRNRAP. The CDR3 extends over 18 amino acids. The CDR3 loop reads CASGNTRDKGGTYNEQFF. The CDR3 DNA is TGTGCTAGTGGTAACACCCGGGACAAAGGTGGAACCTACAATGAGCAGTTCTTC.

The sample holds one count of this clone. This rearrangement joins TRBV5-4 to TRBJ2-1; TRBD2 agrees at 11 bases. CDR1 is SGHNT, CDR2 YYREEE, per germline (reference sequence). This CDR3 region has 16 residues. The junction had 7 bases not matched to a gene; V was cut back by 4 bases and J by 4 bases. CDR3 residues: CASSRPSSGGYNEQFF. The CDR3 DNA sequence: TGTGCCAGCAGCCGGCCCTCTAGCGGGGGGTACAATGAGCAGTTCTTC.

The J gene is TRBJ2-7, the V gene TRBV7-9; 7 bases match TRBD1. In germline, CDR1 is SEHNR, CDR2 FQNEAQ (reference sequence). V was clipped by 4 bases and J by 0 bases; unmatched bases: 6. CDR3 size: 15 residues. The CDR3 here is CASSSRQGFSYEQYF. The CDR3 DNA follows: TGTGCCAGCAGCTCTAGACAGGGATTCTCCTACGAGCAGTACTTC.

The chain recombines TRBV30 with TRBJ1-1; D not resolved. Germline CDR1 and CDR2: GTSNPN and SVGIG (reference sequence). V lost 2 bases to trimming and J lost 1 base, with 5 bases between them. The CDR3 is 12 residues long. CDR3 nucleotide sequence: TGTGCCTGGAGTACAGCGAACACTGAAGCTTTCTTT. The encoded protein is CAWSTANTEAFF. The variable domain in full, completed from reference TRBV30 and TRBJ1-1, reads SQTIHQWPATLVQPVGSPLSLECTVEGTSNPNLYWYRQAAGRGLQLLFYSVGIGQISSEVPQNLSASRPQDRQFILSSKKLLLSDSGFYLCAWSTANTEAFFGQGTRLTVV.

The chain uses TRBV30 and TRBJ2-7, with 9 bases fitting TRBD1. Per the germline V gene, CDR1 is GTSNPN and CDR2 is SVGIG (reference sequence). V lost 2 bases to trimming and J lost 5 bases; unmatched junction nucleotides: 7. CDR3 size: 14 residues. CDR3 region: CAWSRNRGLDEQYF. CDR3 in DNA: TGTGCCTGGAGTCGGAACAGGGGGCTAGACGAGCAGTACTTC.

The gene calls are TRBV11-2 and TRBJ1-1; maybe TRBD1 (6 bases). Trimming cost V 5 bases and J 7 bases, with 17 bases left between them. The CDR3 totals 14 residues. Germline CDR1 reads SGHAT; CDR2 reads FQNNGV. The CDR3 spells CASSPQEGGDEAFF. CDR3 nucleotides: TGTGCCAGCAGCCCCCAAGAAGGGGGGGATGAAGCTTTCTTT.

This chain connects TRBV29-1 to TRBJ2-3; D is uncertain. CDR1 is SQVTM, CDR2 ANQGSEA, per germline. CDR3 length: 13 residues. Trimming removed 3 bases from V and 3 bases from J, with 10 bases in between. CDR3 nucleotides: TGCAGCGTTGACGCCTTCGGGACAGATACGCAGTATTTT. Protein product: CSVDAFGTDTQYF.

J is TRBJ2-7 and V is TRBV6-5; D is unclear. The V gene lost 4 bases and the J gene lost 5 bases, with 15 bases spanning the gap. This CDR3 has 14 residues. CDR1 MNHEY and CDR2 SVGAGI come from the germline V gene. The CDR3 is CASSFPGNRDEQYF. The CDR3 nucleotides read TGTGCCAGCAGTTTTCCCGGTAACAGAGACGAGCAGTACTTC.

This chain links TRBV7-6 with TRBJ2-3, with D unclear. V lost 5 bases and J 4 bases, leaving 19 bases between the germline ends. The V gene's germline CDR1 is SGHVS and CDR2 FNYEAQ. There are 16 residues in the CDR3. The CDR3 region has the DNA TGTGCCAGCAGCCCCCAAACCCTCGTTGGAGCAGATACGCAGTATTTT. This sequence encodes CASSPQTLVGADTQYF.

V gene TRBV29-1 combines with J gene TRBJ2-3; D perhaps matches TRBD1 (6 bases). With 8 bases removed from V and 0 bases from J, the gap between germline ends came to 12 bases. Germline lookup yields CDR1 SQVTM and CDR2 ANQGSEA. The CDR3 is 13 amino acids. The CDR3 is CSIGQPSTDTQYF. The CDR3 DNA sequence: TGCAGCATCGGACAGCCAAGCACAGATACGCAGTATTTT.

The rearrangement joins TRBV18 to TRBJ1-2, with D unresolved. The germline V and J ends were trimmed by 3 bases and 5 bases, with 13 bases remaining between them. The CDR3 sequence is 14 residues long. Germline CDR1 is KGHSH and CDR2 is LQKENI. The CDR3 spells CASSPEGGLYGYTF. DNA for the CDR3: TGTGCCAGCTCACCCGAGGGAGGGTTATATGGCTACACCTTC.

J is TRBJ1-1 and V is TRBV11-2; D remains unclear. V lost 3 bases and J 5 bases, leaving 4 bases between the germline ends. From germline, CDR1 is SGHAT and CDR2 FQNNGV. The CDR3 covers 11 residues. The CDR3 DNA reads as TGTGCCAGCAGCTTGCGTACTGAAGCTTTCTTT. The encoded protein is CASSLRTEAFF.

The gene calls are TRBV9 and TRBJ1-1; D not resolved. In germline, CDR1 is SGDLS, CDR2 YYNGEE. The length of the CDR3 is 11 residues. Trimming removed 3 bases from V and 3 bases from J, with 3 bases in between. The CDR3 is CASSADTEAFF. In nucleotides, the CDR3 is TGTGCCAGCAGCGCCGACACTGAAGCTTTCTTT.

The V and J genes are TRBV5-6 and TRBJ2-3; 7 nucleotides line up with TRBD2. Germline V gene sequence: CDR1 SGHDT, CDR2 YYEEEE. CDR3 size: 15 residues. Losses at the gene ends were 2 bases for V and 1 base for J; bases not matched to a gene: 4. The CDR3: CASSFASGRTDTQYF. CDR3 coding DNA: TGTGCCAGCAGCTTTGCTAGCGGACGCACAGATACGCAGTATTTT.

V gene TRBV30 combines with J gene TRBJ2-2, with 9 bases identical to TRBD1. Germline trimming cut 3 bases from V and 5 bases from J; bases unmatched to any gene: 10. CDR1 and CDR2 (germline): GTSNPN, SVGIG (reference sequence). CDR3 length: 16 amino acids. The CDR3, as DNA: TGTGCCTGGAGAGAGACCGGGACAGGGATTACCGGGGAGCTGTTTTTT. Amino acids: CAWRETGTGITGELFF.

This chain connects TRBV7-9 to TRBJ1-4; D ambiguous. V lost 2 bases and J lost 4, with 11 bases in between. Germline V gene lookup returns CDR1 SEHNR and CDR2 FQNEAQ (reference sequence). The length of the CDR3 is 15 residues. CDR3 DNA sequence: TGTGCCAGCAGCTTATCATCAGCGATTAATGAAAAACTGTTTTTT. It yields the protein CASSLSSAINEKLFF.

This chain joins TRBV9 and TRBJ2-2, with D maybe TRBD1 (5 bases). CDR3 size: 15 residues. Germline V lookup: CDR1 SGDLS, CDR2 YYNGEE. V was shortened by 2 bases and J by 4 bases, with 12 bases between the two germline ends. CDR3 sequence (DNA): TGTGCCAGCAGCGTTCAAGACAGATTCACCGGGGAGCTGTTTTTT. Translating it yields CASSVQDRFTGELFF. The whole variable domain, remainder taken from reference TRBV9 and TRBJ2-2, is DSGVTQTPKHLITATGQRVTLRCSPRSGDLSVYWYQQSLDQGLQFLIQYYNGEERAKGNILERFSAQQFPDLHSELNLSSLELGDSALYFCASSVQDRFTGELFFGEGSRLTVL.

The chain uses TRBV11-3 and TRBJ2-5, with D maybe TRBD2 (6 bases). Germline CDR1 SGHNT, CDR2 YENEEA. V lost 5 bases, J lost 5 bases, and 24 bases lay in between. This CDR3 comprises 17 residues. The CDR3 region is CASSPARDRETRETQYF. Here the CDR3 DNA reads TGTGCCAGCAGCCCCGCCAGAGATCGGGAGACGAGGGAGACCCAGTACTTC.

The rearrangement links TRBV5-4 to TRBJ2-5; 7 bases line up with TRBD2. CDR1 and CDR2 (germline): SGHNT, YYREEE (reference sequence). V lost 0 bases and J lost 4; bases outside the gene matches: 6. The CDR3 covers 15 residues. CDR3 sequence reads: CASSLGGTTPETQYF. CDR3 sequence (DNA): TGTGCCAGCAGCTTGGGTGGGACTACCCCAGAGACCCAGTACTTC.

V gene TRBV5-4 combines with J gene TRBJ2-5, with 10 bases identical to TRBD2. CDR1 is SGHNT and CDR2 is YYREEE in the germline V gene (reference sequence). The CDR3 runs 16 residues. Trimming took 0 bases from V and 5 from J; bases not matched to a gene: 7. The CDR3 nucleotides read TGTGCCAGCAGCTTGGCCAGCGGGAGGGCCCTGGAGACCCAGTACTTC. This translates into CASSLASGRALETQYF.

The CDR3 loop is CASSQTRGTLAYEQYF. DNA of the CDR3: TGTGCCAGCAGCCAGACGAGAGGGACACTAGCCTACGAGCAGTACTTC. The V gene is TRBV14, the J gene TRBJ2-7; weak D call: TRBD1 (6 bases). This CDR3 has 16 amino acids. With 3 bases removed from V and 2 bases from J, the gap between germline ends came to 17 bases. Per the germline V gene, CDR1 is SGHDN and CDR2 is FVKESK.

The CDR3 DNA follows: TGTGCCAGCAGCTCGAGGACAGGGGTAAATGAGCAGTTCTTC. This translates into CASSSRTGVNEQFF. The chain joins TRBV7-3 to TRBJ2-1; 9 bases map to TRBD1. V dropped 4 bases and J dropped 7; count of bases not matched to a gene: 5. The CDR3 runs 14 residues. Germline V CDR1 and CDR2: SGHTA, FQGTGA.

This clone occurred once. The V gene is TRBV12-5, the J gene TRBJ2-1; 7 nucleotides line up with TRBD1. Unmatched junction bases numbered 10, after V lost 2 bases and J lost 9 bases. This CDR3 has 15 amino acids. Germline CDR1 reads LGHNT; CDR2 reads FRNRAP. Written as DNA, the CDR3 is TGTGCTAGTGGTTTGAGGGGGACAGTATCGACTGAGCAGTTCTTC. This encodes CASGLRGTVSTEQFF.

As DNA, the CDR3 is TGTGCCAGCAGCGCCGGGACAGATAGCAATCAGCCCCAGCATTTT. Protein sequence: CASSAGTDSNQPQHF. V usage is TRBV6-1 and J usage is TRBJ1-5, with 7 bases fitting TRBD1. Looked up from germline, CDR1 is MNHNS and CDR2 is SASEGT. Trimming took 6 bases from V and 0 from J; bases not matched to a gene: 5. The CDR3 is 15 amino acids.

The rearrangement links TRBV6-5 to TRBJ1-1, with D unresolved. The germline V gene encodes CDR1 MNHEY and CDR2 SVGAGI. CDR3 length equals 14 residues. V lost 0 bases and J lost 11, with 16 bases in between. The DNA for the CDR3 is TGTGCCAGCAGTTACTCGAATCAAGCCTCGAGGGCTTTCTTT. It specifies CASSYSNQASRAFF.

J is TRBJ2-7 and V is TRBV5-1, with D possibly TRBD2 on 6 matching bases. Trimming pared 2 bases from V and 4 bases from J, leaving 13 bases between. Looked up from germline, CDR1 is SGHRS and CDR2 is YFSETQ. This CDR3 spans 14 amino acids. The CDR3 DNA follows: TGCGCCAGCAGCTTCCGGGACTCAGGATACGAGCAGTACTTC. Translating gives CASSFRDSGYEQYF.

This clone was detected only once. This CDR3 is CASSLGTQNYEQYF. The CDR3 region has the DNA TGTGCCAGCAGCTTAGGGACACAAAACTACGAGCAGTACTTC. V gene TRBV7-8 combines with J gene TRBJ2-7; D is possibly TRBD1 (5 bases). Germline loops: CDR1 SGHVS, CDR2 FQNEAQ. Trimming left V 1 base short and J 3 bases short, with 10 bases between. This CDR3 is 14 amino acids long.

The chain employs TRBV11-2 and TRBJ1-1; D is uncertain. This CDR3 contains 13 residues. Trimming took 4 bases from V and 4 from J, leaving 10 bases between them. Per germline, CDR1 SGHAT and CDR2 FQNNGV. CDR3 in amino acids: CASSYRESTEAFF. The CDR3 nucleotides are TGTGCCAGCAGCTACCGGGAGAGCACTGAAGCTTTCTTT.